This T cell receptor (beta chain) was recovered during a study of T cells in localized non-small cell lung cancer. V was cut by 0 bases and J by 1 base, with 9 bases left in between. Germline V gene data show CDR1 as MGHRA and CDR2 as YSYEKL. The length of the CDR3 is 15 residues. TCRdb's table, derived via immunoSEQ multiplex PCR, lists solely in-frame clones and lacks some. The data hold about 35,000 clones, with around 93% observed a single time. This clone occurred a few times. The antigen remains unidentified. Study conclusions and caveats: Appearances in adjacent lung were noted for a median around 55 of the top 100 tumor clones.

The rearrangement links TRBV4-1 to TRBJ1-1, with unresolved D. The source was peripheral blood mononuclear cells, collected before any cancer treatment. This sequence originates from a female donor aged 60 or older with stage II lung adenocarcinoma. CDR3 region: CASSQDPGRNTEAFF. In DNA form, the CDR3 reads TGCGCCAGCAGCCAAGATCCAGGACGGAACACTGAAGCTTTCTTT.